This T cell receptor (beta chain) was documented in a study of Ad26.COV2.S vaccination and SARS-CoV-2 variants. The assay was immunoSEQ multiplex PCR, and TCRdb's table has in-frame clones only and misses some. The repertoire holds some 520,000 clones, with approximately 88% as singletons. This clone was detected only once. Documented treatment: about 20 received Ad26.COV2.S at low or high dose, single or two shots; 5 received placebo; per-sample allocation not given. Each sample was drawn 63 days after the first injection (of vaccine or placebo). V was clipped by 0 bases and J by 1 base, with 10 bases between them. CDR1 is MNHNS and CDR2 is SASEGT in the germline V gene. This CDR3 contains 15 residues.

The specimen was peripheral blood, collected in a trial of Ad26.COV2.S vaccine versus placebo. This rearrangement joins TRBV6-1 to TRBJ2-7; D is ambiguous. The sequence was collected from a person aged 18-65 years who received the Ad26.COV2.S COVID-19 vaccine or a placebo. CDR3 amino acids: CASSEAPATSYEQYF. The CDR3 DNA reads TGTGCCAGCAGTGAAGCGCCGGCGACTTCCTACGAGCAGTACTTC.